Below, 28 T cell receptor beta chains from the same sample are listed, as sequenced in a study of blood T cell repertoires in COVID-19. Clones were sequenced by immunoSEQ multiplex PCR, and TCRdb holds only the in-frame ones, with some missing. The sample consists of 120,000 to 150,000 clones, around 76% of them appearing once. The sample comprised peripheral blood. Every receptor here comes from a man older than 75 with acute or convalescent COVID-19.

Only one count was recorded for this clone. V gene TRBV19 combines with J gene TRBJ1-2, with a possible D match to TRBD1 (5 bases). Trimming cost V 4 bases and J 3 bases, with 9 bases left between them. Germline-derived CDR1 and CDR2 are LNHDA and SQIVND (reference sequence). This CDR3 has 13 amino acids. CDR3 DNA sequence: TGTGCCAGTAGTAGAAGGGGATACTATGGCTACACCTTC. Protein product: CASSRRGYYGYTF. The complete variable domain, with remaining parts taken from reference TRBV19 and TRBJ1-2, reads DGGITQSPKYLFRKEGQNVTLSCEQNLNHDAMYWYRQDPGQGLRLIYYSQIVNDFQKGDIAEGYSVSREKKESFPLTVTSAQKNPTAFYLCASSRRGYYGYTFGSGTRLTVV.

This clone has just one count. The CDR3, as DNA: TGTGCCAGCAGAAGCGCCAGGGTTGACACAGATACGCAGTATTTT. Translated, it gives CASRSARVDTDTQYF. The chain joins TRBV2 to TRBJ2-3; a possible D gene is TRBD1 (5 bases). Trimming removed 6 bases at V and 2 bases at J, with 15 bases between. Germline V gene sequence: CDR1 SNHLY, CDR2 FYNNEI. This CDR3 has 15 residues.

The CDR3 coding sequence is TGTGCCAGCAGCGCCCTCGCGGGGCCCGGGTACGAGCAGTACTTC. It is translated as CASSALAGPGYEQYF. The chain couples TRBV9 to TRBJ2-7, with D perhaps matching TRBD2 (6 bases). CDR3 length equals 15 residues. The germline V and J ends were trimmed by 3 bases and 4 bases, with 17 bases remaining between them. Germline values: CDR1 SGDLS, CDR2 YYNGEE.

The chain carries TRBV3-1 (or the pseudogene TRBV3-2) and TRBJ2-1; 15 bases agree with TRBD2. V was pared by 4 bases and J by 9 bases, with 4 bases of the junction left unmatched. Germline CDR1 is LGHDT and CDR2 is YNNKEL (reference sequence). The CDR3 extends over 15 amino acids. CDR3 DNA: TGTGCCAGCAGCCCGGGACTAGCGGGGGGAAGTGAGCAGTTCTTC. It codes for CASSPGLAGGSEQFF.

The gene calls are TRBV5-1 and TRBJ1-1, with TRBD1 identical over 10 bases. From germline, CDR1 is SGHRS and CDR2 YFSETQ. This CDR3 spans 15 amino acids. Trimming cost V 0 bases and J 5 bases; bases outside gene matches: 4. In DNA, the CDR3 is TGCGCCAGCAGCTTGGCCAGGACAGGGGGGACTGAAGCTTTCTTT. Its protein product is CASSLARTGGTEAFF. Filled out from reference TRBV5-1 and TRBJ1-1, the complete variable domain reads KAGVTQTPRYLIKTRGQQVTLSCSPISGHRSVSWYQQTPGQGLQFLFEYFSETQRNKGNFPGRFSGRQFSNSRSEMNVSTLELGDSALYLCASSLARTGGTEAFFGQGTRLTVV.

This clone was recorded a few times. The chain recombines TRBV21-1 with TRBJ2-1; whether TRBD1, the table's D call, matches the DNA was not checked. TRBV21-1 is flagged as a pseudogene. This CDR3 spans 15 amino acids. The CDR3 DNA sequence: TGTGCCAGCAGCACACCGGGACAGACAGTCAATGAGCAGTTCTTC. Translating gives CASSTPGQTVNEQFF.

J is TRBJ2-4 and V is TRBV7-9; D may be TRBD2 (6 bases). Trimming removed 8 bases at V and 5 bases at J, with 13 bases between. Germline CDR1 reads SEHNR; CDR2 reads FQNEAQ (reference sequence). CDR3 size: 13 residues. In nucleotides, the CDR3 is TGTGCCAGCCTCCTCCCTAGCGAAAACATTCAGTACTTC. Protein product: CASLLPSENIQYF. Filled out from reference TRBV7-9 and TRBJ2-4, the complete variable domain reads DTGVSQNPRHKITKRGQNVTFRCDPISEHNRLYWYRQTLGQGPEFLTYFQNEAQLEKSRLLSDRFSAERPKGSFSTLEIQRTEQGDSAMYLCASLLPSENIQYFGAGTRLSVL.

The chain is built from TRBV24-1 and TRBJ2-5; 8 positions agree with TRBD1. With V trimmed by 3 bases and J by 5 bases, 4 bases remained unmatched. The CDR3 runs to 14 residues. CDR1 and CDR2 (germline): KGHDR, SFDVKD. The CDR3 coding sequence is TGTGCCACCAGTGATCCGACAGGGGACGAGACCCAGTACTTC. Protein sequence: CATSDPTGDETQYF.

The chain couples TRBV6-5 to TRBJ2-7; D might be TRBD1 (6 bases). With 6 bases removed from V and 3 bases from J, the gap between germline ends came to 18 bases. Germline V gene lookup returns CDR1 MNHEY and CDR2 SVGAGI. This CDR3 has 15 residues. The CDR3 coding sequence is TGTGCCAGCAGCTTTAACAGGGTAGGGAGCTACGAGCAGTACTTC. Translating gives CASSFNRVGSYEQYF.

V gene TRBV6-5 combines with J gene TRBJ2-3, with D perhaps TRBD2 (5 bases). The CDR3 totals 14 residues. Germline V gene lookup returns CDR1 MNHEY and CDR2 SVGAGI. V was trimmed by 6 bases and J by 4 bases, leaving 14 bases between them. This CDR3 is CASSAPGLPDTQYF. The DNA for the CDR3 is TGTGCCAGCAGCGCCCCAGGACTTCCAGATACGCAGTATTTT.

This clone was observed once. The chain uses TRBV7-9 and TRBJ2-1; 7 bases are shared with TRBD2. The length of the CDR3 is 13 residues. Per the germline V gene, CDR1 is SEHNR and CDR2 is FQNEAQ (reference sequence). Here the CDR3 reads CVFRASGYNEQFF. The CDR3 DNA sequence: TGTGTTTTTCGGGCTAGCGGCTACAATGAGCAGTTCTTC.

The count of this clone is one. The chain carries TRBV18 and TRBJ2-5, with 7 bases fitting TRBD1. The CDR3 contains 13 residues. The germline CDR1 and CDR2 sequences are KGHSH and LQKENI. V was clipped by 2 bases and J by 5 bases; unmatched bases: 2. The CDR3 nucleotides are TGTGCCAGCTCACCATCCAGGGGGGAGACCCAGTACTTC. Translated: CASSPSRGETQYF.

The rearrangement links TRBV3-1 (or the pseudogene TRBV3-2) to TRBJ1-2; unclear D gene. CDR1 and CDR2 from the germline V gene are LGHDT and YNNKEL (reference sequence). The CDR3 spans 12 residues. The V and J ends lost 4 bases and 7 bases respectively, with 10 bases between them. The CDR3 reads CASSPRFGGYTF. The CDR3 bases are TGTGCCAGCAGCCCTCGGTTCGGTGGCTACACCTTC.

The chain uses TRBV11-2 and TRBJ1-1; 7 positions agree with TRBD1. Germline V gives CDR1 SGHAT, CDR2 FQNNGV. The CDR3 is 15 amino acids. With V trimmed by 5 bases and J by 2 bases, 8 bases remained unmatched. The CDR3 DNA follows: TGTGCCAGCAGCCCCCGCGGGACAGCCAACACTGAAGCTTTCTTT. Its protein is CASSPRGTANTEAFF.

The V gene is TRBV5-4, the J gene TRBJ2-3; 8 bases are a match to TRBD2. CDR1 and CDR2 (germline): SGHNT, YYREEE (reference sequence). V shed 4 bases and J 3 bases; nucleotides not matched to a gene: 7. The CDR3 sequence is 15 residues long. The CDR3 DNA reads as TGTGCCAGCAGCACGGGACTAGAGCTAACAGATACGCAGTATTTT. Its translation: CASSTGLELTDTQYF.

The J gene is TRBJ2-5, the V gene TRBV2; D ambiguous. Germline-derived CDR1 and CDR2 are SNHLY and FYNNEI. This CDR3 is built from 13 residues. Between the trimmed V and J ends, which lost 7 bases and 5 bases, there was a span of 14 bases. CDR3 region: CASTGIGGETQYF. The DNA for the CDR3 is TGTGCCAGCACAGGAATTGGTGGGGAGACCCAGTACTTC.

This clone was seen only once. The V gene is TRBV7-6, the J gene TRBJ1-4; D uncertain. Trimming cost V 5 bases and J 5 bases, with 6 bases left between them. Germline lookup yields CDR1 SGHVS and CDR2 FNYEAQ. The CDR3 is made up of 12 amino acids. The CDR3 sequence: CASSHTNEKLFF. In DNA, the CDR3 is TGTGCCAGCAGCCACACCAATGAAAAACTGTTTTTT.

This rearrangement joins TRBV14 to TRBJ1-6; 7 nucleotides match TRBD1. Trimming cost V 1 base and J 9 bases; bases outside gene matches: 9. Germline CDR1 reads SGHDN; CDR2 reads FVKESK. There are 16 residues in the CDR3. The CDR3 nucleotides are TGTGCCAGCAGCCAAGGACGACAGGGCCAGGGTTCACCCCTCCACTTT. It specifies CASSQGRQGQGSPLHF.

V is TRBV18 and J is TRBJ2-1, with TRBD1 matching 9 bases. This CDR3 is built from 17 residues. V was clipped by 5 bases and J by 6 bases; unmatched bases: 14. Germline V CDR1 and CDR2: KGHSH, LQKENI. The CDR3 DNA follows: TGTGCCAGCTCATCCTTTACCGGGACAGGGATCCCCAATGAGCAGTTCTTC. Translation: CASSSFTGTGIPNEQFF.

This sequence joins TRBV18 and TRBJ1-5, with no clear D. V was clipped by 6 bases and J by 6 bases, with 18 bases between them. The CDR3 totals 15 residues. Per the germline V gene, CDR1 is KGHSH and CDR2 is LQKENI. CDR3 DNA: TGTGCCAGCTCCCCGGGGTCGGGGATTAGTCAGCCCCAGCATTTT. Translated: CASSPGSGISQPQHF.

The J gene is TRBJ2-3, the V gene TRBV6-5; 11 nucleotides match TRBD1. The CDR3 runs 15 residues. With 6 bases clipped from V and 6 bases from J, the junction kept 8 bases outside the gene matches. CDR1 and CDR2 from the germline V gene are MNHEY and SVGAGI. Here the CDR3 DNA reads TGTGCCAGCAGGAAGGACAGGGGGCCTTGGGATACGCAGTATTTT. This translates into CASRKDRGPWDTQYF.

The chain recombines TRBV27 with TRBJ2-1; weak D call: TRBD1 (6 bases). CDR3 length: 14 residues. The germline V and J ends were trimmed by 8 bases and 9 bases, with 20 bases remaining between them. Germline CDR1 MNHEY, CDR2 SMNVEV (reference sequence). The CDR3 sequence is CASGLGRGHGEQFF. The CDR3 nucleotides are TGTGCCAGCGGCCTGGGCAGGGGTCACGGTGAGCAGTTCTTC.

The chain links TRBV9 to TRBJ2-3, with TRBD2 matching 9 bases. CDR3 length: 15 residues. In germline, CDR1 is SGDLS, CDR2 YYNGEE. Trimming cost V 0 bases and J 1 base; bases outside gene matches: 0. The CDR3 region has the DNA TGTGCCAGCAGCGTAGGGACTAGCGGCACAGATACGCAGTATTTT. Translating gives CASSVGTSGTDTQYF.

The rearrangement uses TRBV7-3 and TRBJ2-2; 8 bases agree with TRBD2. V dropped 5 bases and J dropped 0; count of bases not matched to a gene: 8. Germline assignment: CDR1 SGHTA and CDR2 FQGTGA. The CDR3 sequence is 17 residues long. CDR3: CASSLRPLAANTGELFF. DNA of the CDR3: TGTGCCAGCAGCCTCCGCCCACTAGCGGCGAACACCGGGGAGCTGTTTTTT.

This clone has a single count. This CDR3 reads CASSLGYRAPNYEQYF. CDR3 nucleotide sequence: TGTGCCAGCAGCTTAGGATACAGGGCACCAAACTACGAGCAGTACTTC. The V call is TRBV7-2, the J call TRBJ2-7, with D possibly TRBD1 on 6 matching bases. This CDR3 spans 16 amino acids. Per the germline V gene, CDR1 is SGHTA and CDR2 is FQGNSA. V dropped 1 base and J dropped 3 bases, with 16 bases sitting between them.

The rearrangement links TRBV7-2 to TRBJ1-6; 7 bases are shared with TRBD1. Trimming took 3 bases from V and 7 from J; bases not matched to a gene: 6. The V gene's germline CDR1 is SGHTA and CDR2 FQGNSA. The CDR3 loop spans 15 amino acids. The CDR3 protein is CASSFATGTNSPLHF. CDR3 nucleotide sequence: TGTGCCAGCAGCTTCGCGACAGGGACCAATTCACCCCTCCACTTT.

As to this clone: The junction departs from germline at one end; a sequencing error may be responsible. The gene calls are TRBV7-9 and TRBJ2-1, with 7 bases fitting TRBD2. The germline gives CDR1 SEHNR, CDR2 FQNEAQ (reference sequence). The CDR3 is 13 amino acids. DNA for the CDR3: TGTGCCAGCAGCCTAGCGGCAGGCGAAGAGCAGTTCTTC. Its translation is CASSLAAGEEQFF.

The V and J genes are TRBV21-1 and TRBJ1-2; the table calls TRBD1, which could not be checked here. TRBV21-1 is classified as a pseudogene. CDR3 size: 13 residues. CDR3 sequence (DNA): TGTGCCAGCAGCAAAAAGGGGCGCTTTGGCTACACCTTC. This translates into CASSKKGRFGYTF.